A selection of T cell receptor beta chains follows, all from one sample in a study of T-cell memory formation after mild COVID-19. TCRdb re-called the 5' RACE reads through MiXCR, storing one row per CDR3 protein. The sample has about 120,000 distinct CDR3 sequences; roughly 20% are singletons. The material sequenced was PBMCs or a T cell subset sorted from them (not recorded which). The receptors derive from a man aged 18 to 30 who had mild COVID-19 (a few samples of this study predate the infection). Cell type and time point are not known. Each CDR3 is given with its conserved first and last residue. D genes are given only for firm matches. Clone size is not always given. Where it is, it says once, few, many or a class for expanded clones.

D gene	clone size	J gene	V gene	CDR3 DNA	CDR3 protein
NA	NA	TRBJ2-7	TRBV5-1	TGCGCCAGCAGCTTGGTCCACAACGAGCAGTACTTC	CASSLVHNEQYF
NA	few	TRBJ2-1	TRBV5-1	TGCGCCAGCAGCTCCCGCGAACAGGGCTCGAGTGAGCAGTTCTTC	CASSSREQGSSEQFF
NA	NA	TRBJ1-4	TRBV15	TGTGCCACCAGCAGCCACATGGGCTTTGAAAAACTGTTTTTT	CATSSHMGFEKLFF
NA	NA	TRBJ2-1	TRBV6-5	TGTGCCAGCAGTTACGCCAGGGGATATGAGCAGTTCTTC	CASSYARGYEQFF
NA	few	TRBJ2-7	TRBV4-3	TGCGCCAGCAGCCCCGACGGTTCCTACGAGCAGTACTTC	CASSPDGSYEQYF
TRBD1	few	TRBJ1-5	TRBV11-2	TGTGCCAGCAGCCCGACAGGGGATAGCAATCAGCCCCAGCATTTT	CASSPTGDSNQPQHF
NA	NA	TRBJ1-1	TRBV7-9	TGTGCCAGCAGCCATCCAATTGGGAGGATGAACACTGAAGCTTTCTTT	CASSHPIGRMNTEAFF
NA	few	TRBJ1-2	TRBV7-9	TGTGCCAGCAGCAGCTTAGGGTCAGGTGTCGGGGATGGCTACACCTTC	CASSSLGSGVGDGYTF
TRBD1	few	TRBJ2-7	TRBV12-3/TRBV12-4	TGTGCCAGCAGTGCTCCGGGACAGGGGGCCGAGCAGTACTTC	CASSAPGQGAEQYF
NA	NA	TRBJ1-1	TRBV27	TGTGCCAGCAGACGCGGACCGCAGGGCACTGAAGCTTTCTTT	CASRRGPQGTEAFF
NA	few	TRBJ1-1	TRBV6-6	TGTGCCAGCAGCCTGGACCCCCTTGGGGTTAACACTGAAGCTTTCTTT	CASSLDPLGVNTEAFF